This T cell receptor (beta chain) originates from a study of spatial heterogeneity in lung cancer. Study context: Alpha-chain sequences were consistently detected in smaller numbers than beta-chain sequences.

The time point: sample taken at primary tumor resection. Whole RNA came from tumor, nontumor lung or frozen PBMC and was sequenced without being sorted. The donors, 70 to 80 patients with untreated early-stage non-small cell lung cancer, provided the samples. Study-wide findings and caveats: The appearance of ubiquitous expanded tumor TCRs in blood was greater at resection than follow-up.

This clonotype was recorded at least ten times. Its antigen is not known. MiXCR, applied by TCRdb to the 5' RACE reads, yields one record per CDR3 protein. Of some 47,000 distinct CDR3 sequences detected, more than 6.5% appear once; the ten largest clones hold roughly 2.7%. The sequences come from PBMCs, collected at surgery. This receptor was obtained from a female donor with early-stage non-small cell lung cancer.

In nucleotides, the CDR3 is TGTGCCAGCAGTCCCGGGACTAGCACCGGGGAGCTGTTTTTT. Residues: CASSPGTSTGELFF. The chain uses TRBV6-5 and TRBJ2-2, with 8 bases fitting TRBD2. Losses at the gene ends were 5 bases for V and 4 bases for J; bases not matched to a gene: 3. Germline V CDR1 and CDR2: MNHEY, SVGAGI. CDR3 size: 14 residues.